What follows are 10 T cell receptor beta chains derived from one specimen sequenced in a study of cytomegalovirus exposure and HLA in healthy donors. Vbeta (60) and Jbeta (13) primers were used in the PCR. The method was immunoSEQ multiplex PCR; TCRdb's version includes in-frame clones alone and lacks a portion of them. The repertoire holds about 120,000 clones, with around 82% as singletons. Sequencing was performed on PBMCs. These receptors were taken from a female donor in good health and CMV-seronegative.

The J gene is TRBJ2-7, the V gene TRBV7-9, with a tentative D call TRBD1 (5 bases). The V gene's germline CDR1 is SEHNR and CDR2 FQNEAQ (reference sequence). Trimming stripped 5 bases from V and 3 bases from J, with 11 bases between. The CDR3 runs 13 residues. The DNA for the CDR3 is TGTGCCAGCAGCCCTCCAAGGGGCTACGAGCAGTACTTC. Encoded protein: CASSPPRGYEQYF.

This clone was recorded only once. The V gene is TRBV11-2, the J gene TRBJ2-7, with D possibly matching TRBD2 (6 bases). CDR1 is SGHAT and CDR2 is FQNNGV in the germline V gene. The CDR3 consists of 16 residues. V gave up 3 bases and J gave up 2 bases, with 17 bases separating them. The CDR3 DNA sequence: TGTGCCAGCAGCTTTTCTTCCCTGGCGGGGACCTACGAGCAGTACTTC. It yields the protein CASSFSSLAGTYEQYF.

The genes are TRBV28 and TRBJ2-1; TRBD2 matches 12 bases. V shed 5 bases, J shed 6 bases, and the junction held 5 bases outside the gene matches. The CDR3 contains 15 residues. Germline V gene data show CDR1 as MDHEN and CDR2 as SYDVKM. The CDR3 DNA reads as TGTGCCAGCAGTCCCGGACTAGCGGGAACCAATGAGCAGTTCTTC. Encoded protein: CASSPGLAGTNEQFF.

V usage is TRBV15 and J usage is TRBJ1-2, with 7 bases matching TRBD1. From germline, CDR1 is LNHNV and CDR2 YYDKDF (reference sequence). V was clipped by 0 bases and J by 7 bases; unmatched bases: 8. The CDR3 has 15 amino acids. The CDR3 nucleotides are TGTGCCACCAGCAGAGATCGGGAACAGGGGAGTGGCTACACCTTC. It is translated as CATSRDREQGSGYTF.

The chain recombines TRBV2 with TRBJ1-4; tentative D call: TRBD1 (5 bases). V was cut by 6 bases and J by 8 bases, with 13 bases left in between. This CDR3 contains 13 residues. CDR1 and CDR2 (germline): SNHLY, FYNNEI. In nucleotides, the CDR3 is TGTGCCAGCAGGAACAGGTTAGACGAAAAACTGTTTTTT. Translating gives CASRNRLDEKLFF.

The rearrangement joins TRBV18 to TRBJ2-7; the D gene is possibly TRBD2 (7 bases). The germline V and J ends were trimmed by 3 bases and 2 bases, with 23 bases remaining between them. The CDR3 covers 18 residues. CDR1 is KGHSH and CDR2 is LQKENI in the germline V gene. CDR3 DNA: TGTGCCAGCTCACCTTACCGGGCTTCTGCGGGGGCAGCCTACGAGCAGTACTTC. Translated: CASSPYRASAGAAYEQYF.

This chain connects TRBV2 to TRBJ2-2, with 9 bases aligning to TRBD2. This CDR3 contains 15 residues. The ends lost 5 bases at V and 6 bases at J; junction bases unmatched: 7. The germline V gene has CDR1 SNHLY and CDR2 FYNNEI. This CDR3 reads CASSSLAGSPGELFF. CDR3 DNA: TGTGCCAGCAGTTCACTAGCGGGTAGTCCCGGGGAGCTGTTTTTT.

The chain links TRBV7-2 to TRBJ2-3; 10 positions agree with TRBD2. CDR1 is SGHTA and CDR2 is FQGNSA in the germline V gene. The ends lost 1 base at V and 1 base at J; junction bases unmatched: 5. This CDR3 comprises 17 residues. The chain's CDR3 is CASSLEGTSARTDTQYF. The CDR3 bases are TGTGCCAGCAGCTTAGAGGGGACTAGCGCCCGCACAGATACGCAGTATTTT.

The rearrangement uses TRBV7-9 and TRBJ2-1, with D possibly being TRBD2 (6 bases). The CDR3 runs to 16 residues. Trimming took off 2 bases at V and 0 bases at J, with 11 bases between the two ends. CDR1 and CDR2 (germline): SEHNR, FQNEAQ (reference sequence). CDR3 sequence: CASSLRRGSSYNEQFF. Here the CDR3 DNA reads TGTGCCAGCAGCTTACGTCGGGGGAGCTCCTACAATGAGCAGTTCTTC.

Written as DNA, the CDR3 is TGTGCCAGCAGCCCCGGAGGGGTAAGACACAACACTGAAGCTTTCTTT. This translates into CASSPGGVRHNTEAFF. This chain uses TRBV5-4 with TRBJ1-1, with a weak D call TRBD1 (5 bases). The CDR3 is 16 amino acids. V was shortened by 4 bases and J by 2 bases, with 18 bases between the two germline ends. Looked up from germline, CDR1 is SGHNT and CDR2 is YYREEE (reference sequence).